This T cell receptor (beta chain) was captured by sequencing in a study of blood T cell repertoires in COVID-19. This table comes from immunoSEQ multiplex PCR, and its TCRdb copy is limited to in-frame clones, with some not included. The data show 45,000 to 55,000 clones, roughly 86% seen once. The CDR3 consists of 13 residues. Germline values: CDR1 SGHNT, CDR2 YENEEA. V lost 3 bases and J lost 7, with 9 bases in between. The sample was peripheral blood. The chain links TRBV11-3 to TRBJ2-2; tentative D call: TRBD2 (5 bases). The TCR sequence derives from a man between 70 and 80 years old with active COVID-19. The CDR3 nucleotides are TGTGCCAGCAGCTTTCTCAGCGGCGGGGAGCTGTTTTTT. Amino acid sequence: CASSFLSGGELFF. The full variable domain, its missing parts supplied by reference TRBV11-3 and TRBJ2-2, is EAGVVQSPRYKIIEKKQPVAFWCNPISGHNTLYWYLQNLGQGPELLIRYENEEAVDDSQLPKDRFSAERLKGVDSTLKIQPAELGDSAVYLCASSFLSGGELFFGEGSRLTVL.